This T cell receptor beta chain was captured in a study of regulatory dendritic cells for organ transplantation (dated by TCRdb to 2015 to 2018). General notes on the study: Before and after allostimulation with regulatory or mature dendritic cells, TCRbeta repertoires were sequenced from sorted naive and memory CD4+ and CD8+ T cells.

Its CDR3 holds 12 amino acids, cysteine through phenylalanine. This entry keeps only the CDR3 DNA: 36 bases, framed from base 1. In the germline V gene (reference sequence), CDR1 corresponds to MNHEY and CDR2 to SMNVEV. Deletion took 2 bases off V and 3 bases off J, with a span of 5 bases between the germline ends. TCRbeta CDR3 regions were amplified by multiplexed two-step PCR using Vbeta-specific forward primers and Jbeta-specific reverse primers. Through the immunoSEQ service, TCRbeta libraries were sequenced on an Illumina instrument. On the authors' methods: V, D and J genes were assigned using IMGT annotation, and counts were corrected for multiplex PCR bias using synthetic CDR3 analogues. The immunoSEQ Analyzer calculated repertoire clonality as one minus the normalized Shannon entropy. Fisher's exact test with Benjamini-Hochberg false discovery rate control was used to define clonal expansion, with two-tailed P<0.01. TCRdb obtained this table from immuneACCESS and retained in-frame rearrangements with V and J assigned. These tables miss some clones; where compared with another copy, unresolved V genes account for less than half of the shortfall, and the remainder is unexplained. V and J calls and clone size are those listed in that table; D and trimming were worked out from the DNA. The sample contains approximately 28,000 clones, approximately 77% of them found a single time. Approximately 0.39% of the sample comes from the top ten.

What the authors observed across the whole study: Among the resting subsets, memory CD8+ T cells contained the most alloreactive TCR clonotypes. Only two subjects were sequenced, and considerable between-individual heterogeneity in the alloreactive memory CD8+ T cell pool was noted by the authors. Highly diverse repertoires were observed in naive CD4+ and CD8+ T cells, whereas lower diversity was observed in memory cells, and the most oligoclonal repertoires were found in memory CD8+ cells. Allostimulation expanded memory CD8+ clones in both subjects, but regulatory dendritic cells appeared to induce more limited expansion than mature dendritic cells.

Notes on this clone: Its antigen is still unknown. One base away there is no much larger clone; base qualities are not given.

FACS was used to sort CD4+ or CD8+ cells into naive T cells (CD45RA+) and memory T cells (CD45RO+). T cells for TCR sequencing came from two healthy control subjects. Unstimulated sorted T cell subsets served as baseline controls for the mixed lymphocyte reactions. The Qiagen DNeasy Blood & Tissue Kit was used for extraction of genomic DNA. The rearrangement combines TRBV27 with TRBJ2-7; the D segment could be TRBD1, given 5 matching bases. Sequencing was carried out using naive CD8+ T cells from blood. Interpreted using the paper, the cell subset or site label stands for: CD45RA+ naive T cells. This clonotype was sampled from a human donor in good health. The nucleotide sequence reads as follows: TGTGCCAGCAGTTTAACAGGCTACGAGCAGTACTTC. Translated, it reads CASSLTGYEQYF.